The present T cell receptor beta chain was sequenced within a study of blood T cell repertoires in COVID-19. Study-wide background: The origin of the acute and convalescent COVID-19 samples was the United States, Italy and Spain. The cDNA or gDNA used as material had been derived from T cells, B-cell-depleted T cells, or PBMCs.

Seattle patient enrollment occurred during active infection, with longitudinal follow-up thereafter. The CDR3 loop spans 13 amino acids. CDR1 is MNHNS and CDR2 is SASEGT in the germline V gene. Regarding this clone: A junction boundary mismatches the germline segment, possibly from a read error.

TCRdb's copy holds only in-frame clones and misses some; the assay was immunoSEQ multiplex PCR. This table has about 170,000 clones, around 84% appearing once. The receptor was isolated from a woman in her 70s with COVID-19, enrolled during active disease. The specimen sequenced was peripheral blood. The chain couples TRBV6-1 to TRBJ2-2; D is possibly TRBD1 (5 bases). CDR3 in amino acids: CASGDRNTGELFF. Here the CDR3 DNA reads TGTGCCAGCGGTGACAGGAACACCGGGGAGCTGTTTTTT.